This T cell receptor (beta chain) came from a study of beta chain features in type 1 diabetes. Reverse transcribing all isolated RNA meant expressed TCRB transcripts were sequenced. Clones were sequenced by immunoSEQ multiplex PCR, and TCRdb holds only the in-frame ones, with some missing. This sample has roughly 450,000 clones, with roughly 13% found just once. V was trimmed by 1 base and J by 7 bases, leaving 11 bases between them. Germline CDR1 is SGHVS and CDR2 is FQNEAQ. This CDR3 is built from 14 residues. Sample: naive CD4+ T cells from blood. This sequence originates from a man younger than 45 in good health. J is TRBJ2-1 and V is TRBV7-8; weak D call: TRBD1 (6 bases). This CDR3 reads CASSLDRVSNEQFF. The CDR3 nucleotides are TGTGCCAGCAGCTTAGACAGGGTCTCGAATGAGCAGTTCTTC.